This section outlines one T cell receptor (beta chain) sequence together with its context. Sequenced by immunoSEQ multiplex PCR; TCRdb stores in-frame clones only, minus some. The table lists around 400,000 clones, roughly 89% of them singletons, with 1.7% in the top ten. CDR1 is SNHLY, CDR2 FYNNEI, per germline. The ends were cut back, 6 bases at V and 4 bases at J, with 10 bases in the middle. The CDR3 covers 12 residues. The data derive from a study of blood T cell repertoires in COVID-19. The gene calls are TRBV2 and TRBJ2-7, with D possibly matching TRBD1 (6 bases). The sample consisted of PBMCs or T cells enriched from blood (not recorded which). The TCR comes from a woman in her 30s who had recovered from COVID-19. CDR3 in amino acids: CASRLDRYEQYF. CDR3 coding DNA: TGTGCCAGCAGATTGGACAGATACGAGCAGTACTTC.